The table lists the clone carrying this T cell receptor beta chain with a few counts. The antigen remains unidentified. The sample originates from a study of shared clonotypes between healthy human individuals. Points from the study as a whole: Donors were few, which limited the genetic and exposure-history diversity represented. Inspection by rarefaction showed sorted-subset sequencing to be incomplete despite large depth.

The CDR3 totals 14 residues. In germline, CDR1 is SGHAT, CDR2 FQNNGV. V was trimmed by 0 bases and J by 8 bases, leaving 14 bases between them. Some clones are missing from TCRdb's copy, which holds only in-frame ones; the method was immunoSEQ multiplex PCR. The table records approximately 340,000 clones, less than 85% of them present only once. The material sequenced was memory CD4+ T cells sorted from blood. Regarding subset: CD45RA-negative fraction. The chain carries TRBV11-2 and TRBJ2-7; TRBD1 is a possible D gene (5 bases). The sequence was collected from a man aged 25-45 years in good health. The CDR3 region is CASSLDRAGAQQYF. The CDR3, as DNA: TGTGCCAGCAGCTTAGATAGGGCTGGGGCCCAGCAGTACTTC.